The 18 T cell receptor beta chains given below trace back to one sample, sequenced in a study of identical twins. TCRdb used MiXCR to reprocess the 5' RACE reads, holding one entry per CDR3 protein. The sample contains about 700,000 distinct CDR3 sequences, 5.5% to 6.5% of which appear only once. The sample consisted of naive T cells sorted from blood. These receptors originate from a man between 18 and 35 years old in good health.

This clonotype was found a few times. The V gene is TRBV2, the J gene TRBJ1-4; D gene uncertain. With 10 bases removed from V and 3 bases from J, the gap between germline ends came to 15 bases. This CDR3 comprises 14 residues. Germline V gene data show CDR1 as SNHLY and CDR2 as FYNNEI. The CDR3 here is CAINIRLANEKLFF. DNA for the CDR3: TGTGCCATCAACATCCGGCTGGCTAATGAAAAACTGTTTTTT.

This clonotype was counted only a few times. The genes are TRBV3-1 and TRBJ2-7; D assignment may be TRBD1 or TRBD2 (5 bases each). V lost 0 bases, J lost 3 bases, and 12 bases lay in between. Germline V gene lookup returns CDR1 LGHDT and CDR2 YNNKEL (reference sequence). The CDR3 is made up of 15 amino acids. CDR3 sequence reads: CASSQEKGRYYEQYV. Written as DNA, the CDR3 is TGTGCCAGCAGCCAAGAGAAGGGACGGTACTACGAGCAGTACGTC.

This clonotype was picked up many times. CDR3 amino acids: CSASDGSNQPQHF. The CDR3 DNA is TGCAGCGCCTCTGACGGAAGCAATCAGCCCCAGCATTTT. V gene TRBV29-1 combines with J gene TRBJ1-5; D unresolved. The germline gives CDR1 SQVTM, CDR2 ANQGSEA. V was pared by 7 bases and J by 1 base, with 11 bases between. The length of the CDR3 is 13 residues. Full variable domain (remainder filled in from reference TRBV29-1 and TRBJ1-5): SAVISQKPSRDICQRGTSLTIQCQVDSQVTMMFWYRQQPGQSLTLIATANQGSEATYESGFVIDKFPISRPNLTFSTLTVSNMSPEDSSIYLCSASDGSNQPQHFGDGTRLSIL.

In this sample, this clonotype turned up a few times. V gene TRBV11-3 combines with J gene TRBJ2-1; D might be TRBD1 or TRBD2, each matching 6 bases. The CDR3 consists of 14 residues. Trimming left V 5 bases short and J 3 bases short, with 11 bases between. Germline CDR1 and CDR2: SGHNT and YENEEA. The CDR3 loop is CASSPEGDYNEQFF. The DNA for the CDR3 is TGTGCCAGCAGCCCGGAGGGGGACTACAATGAGCAGTTCTTC.

The sample holds many counts of this clonotype. This chain links TRBV5-5 with TRBJ2-7, with D hard to call. This CDR3 has 16 amino acids. Germline CDR1 SGHKS, CDR2 YYEKEE (reference sequence). V was trimmed by 0 bases and J by 0 bases, leaving 13 bases between them. Here the CDR3 reads CASSLGPRLSSYEQYF. The CDR3 DNA reads TGTGCCAGCAGCTTGGGTCCGCGACTGAGCTCCTACGAGCAGTACTTC.

The chain uses TRBV12-3 or TRBV12-4 and TRBJ2-3, with TRBD2 matching over 12 bases. The CDR3 length is 14 residues. J lost 10 bases, V lost 10 bases, and 12 bases had no gene match. The DNA for the CDR3 is TGTGCCACGCACCTAGCGGGAGGGCCCGGCGCGCAGTATTTT. Protein product: CATHLAGGPGAQYF.

The gene calls are TRBV6-2 or TRBV6-3 and TRBJ2-2; 10 nucleotides agree with TRBD2. The CDR3 has 18 residues. Per the germline V gene, CDR1 is MNHEY and CDR2 is SVGEGT. Trimming removed 5 bases from V and 6 bases from J; junction bases left unmatched: 15. CDR3 region: CASSILRAGGPRAGELFF. The CDR3 nucleotides read TGTGCCAGCAGTATACTCAGAGCGGGAGGGCCCAGGGCCGGGGAGCTGTTTTTT.

The V call is TRBV2, the J call TRBJ1-1; D unresolved. This CDR3 is built from 14 residues. V was shortened by 4 bases and J by 2 bases, with 11 bases between the two germline ends. Germline CDR1 SNHLY, CDR2 FYNNEI. In nucleotides, the CDR3 is TGTGCCAGCAGTGTTTCAGAGGCTAACACTGAAGCTTTCTTT. Its protein is CASSVSEANTEAFF.

This clonotype occurred many times. The J gene is TRBJ2-1, the V gene TRBV10-1; 8 nucleotides match TRBD2. This CDR3 spans 15 amino acids. The V and J ends lost 4 bases and 5 bases, in that order; junction bases with no gene match: 7. CDR1 WNHNN and CDR2 SYGVQD come from the germline V gene (reference sequence). The CDR3 nucleotides are TGCGCCAGCAGTGCGGGACTAGACCTTAACAATGAGCAGTTCTTC. This codes for CASSAGLDLNNEQFF.

This clonotype was counted many times. V usage is TRBV12-3 or TRBV12-4 and J usage is TRBJ2-7; weak D call: TRBD2 (6 bases). Trimming shortened V by 5 bases and J by 5 bases, and 19 bases separated the two germline ends. The CDR3 is 15 amino acids. CDR3: CASSPGGGPLNEQYF. DNA of the CDR3: TGTGCCAGCAGTCCTGGGGGAGGACCTCTCAACGAGCAGTACTTC.

V usage is TRBV7-3 and J usage is TRBJ2-3, with D possibly being TRBD1 (6 bases). The CDR3 loop spans 18 amino acids. Between the trimmed V and J ends, which lost 0 bases and 1 base, there was a span of 17 bases. The germline gives CDR1 SGHTA, CDR2 FQGTGA. The CDR3 DNA follows: TGTGCCAGCAGCTTAACGCACAGGGAAGTCTTGGGCACAGATACGCAGTATTTT. As protein: CASSLTHREVLGTDTQYF.

The genes are TRBV7-2 and TRBJ2-1; D is unresolved. Trimming removed 5 bases at V and 7 bases at J, with 12 bases between. CDR3 length equals 13 residues. Germline V CDR1 and CDR2: SGHTA, FQGNSA. The CDR3 here is CASSLTYPNEQFF. Written as DNA, the CDR3 is TGTGCCAGCAGCCTAACGTACCCTAATGAGCAGTTCTTC.

The table lists this clonotype with many counts. The chain uses TRBV7-8 and TRBJ1-4; 7 bases agree with TRBD1. The junction had 8 bases not matched to a gene; V was cut back by 6 bases and J by 7 bases. Germline V gene sequence: CDR1 SGHVS, CDR2 FQNEAQ. The CDR3 is made up of 14 amino acids. As DNA, the CDR3 is TGTGCCAGCAGTCGAGGGGGCTTCGGTGAAAAACTGTTTTTT. Encoded protein: CASSRGGFGEKLFF.

There are a few counts of this clonotype. This rearrangement joins TRBV11-1 to TRBJ2-3, with D possibly being TRBD1 (7 bases). The CDR3 has 18 residues. V dropped 1 base and J dropped 3 bases, with 20 bases sitting between them. CDR1 SGHAT and CDR2 FQDESV come from the germline V gene (reference sequence). The CDR3 region has the DNA TGTGCCAGCAGCTTAGGGCCCCACAGGGGACTCGGGACAGATACGCAGTATTTT. Translating gives CASSLGPHRGLGTDTQYF.

This clonotype has a count of ten or more. This rearrangement joins TRBV20-1 to TRBJ2-5; 9 bases fit TRBD2. Trimming took 3 bases from V and 1 from J; bases not matched to a gene: 6. Germline V CDR1 and CDR2: DFQATT, SNEGSKA (reference sequence). This CDR3 region has 15 residues. The CDR3 loop is CSARTSGTFQETQYF. The CDR3 nucleotides read TGCAGTGCTAGGACTAGCGGCACCTTCCAAGAGACCCAGTACTTC.

This clonotype was detected ten times or more. The rearrangement uses TRBV6-1 and TRBJ2-7, with TRBD1 matching 9 bases. The CDR3 covers 13 residues. Germline values: CDR1 MNHNS, CDR2 SASEGT. Unmatched junction bases numbered 6, after V lost 9 bases and J lost 3 bases. CDR3 loop: CASSRDRVYEQYF. In DNA, the CDR3 is TGTGCCAGTAGCAGGGACAGGGTCTACGAGCAGTACTTC.

This clonotype has just a few counts. This chain connects TRBV20-1 to TRBJ2-2; TRBD2 aligns across 7 bases. With 0 bases clipped from V and 3 bases from J, the junction kept 7 bases outside the gene matches. CDR3 size: 16 residues. Germline loops: CDR1 DFQATT, CDR2 SNEGSKA (reference sequence). The CDR3 here is CSARDGTKSDTGELFF. The CDR3 coding sequence is TGCAGTGCTAGAGATGGGACTAAGAGTGACACCGGGGAGCTGTTTTTT.

This clonotype occurred many times. V gene TRBV7-9 combines with J gene TRBJ2-1, with 10 positions matching TRBD2. The V segment lost 3 bases and the J segment 5 bases; nucleotides outside the gene matches: 7. CDR1 is SEHNR and CDR2 is FQNEAQ in the germline V gene (reference sequence). The CDR3 runs 16 residues. CDR3 in amino acids: CASSFRTSGKHNEQFF. The CDR3 bases are TGTGCCAGCAGCTTCAGAACTAGCGGGAAGCACAATGAGCAGTTCTTC.